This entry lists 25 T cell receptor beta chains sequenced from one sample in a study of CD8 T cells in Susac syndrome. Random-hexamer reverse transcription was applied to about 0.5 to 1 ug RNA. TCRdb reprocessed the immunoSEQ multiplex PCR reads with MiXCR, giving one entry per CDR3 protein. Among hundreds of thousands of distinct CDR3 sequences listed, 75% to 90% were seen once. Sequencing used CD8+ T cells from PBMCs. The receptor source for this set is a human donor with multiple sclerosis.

The DNA of the CDR3 is TGCGCCAGCACCGGGACATTCTCGGCTTTCTTT. It yields the protein CASTGTFSAFF. The J gene is TRBJ1-1, the V gene TRBV4-1, with D possibly TRBD1 on 6 matching bases. Between the trimmed V and J ends, which lost 7 bases and 11 bases, there was a span of 14 bases. Germline-derived CDR1 and CDR2 are MGHRA and YSYEKL. This CDR3 is built from 11 residues.

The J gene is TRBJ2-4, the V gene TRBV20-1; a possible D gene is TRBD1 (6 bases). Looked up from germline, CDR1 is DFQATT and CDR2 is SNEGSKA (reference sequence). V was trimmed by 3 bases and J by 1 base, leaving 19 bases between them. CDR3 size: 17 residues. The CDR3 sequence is CSARGTQPQWAKNIQYF. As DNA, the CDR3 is TGCAGTGCTAGGGGGACACAACCCCAGTGGGCCAAAAACATTCAGTACTTC.

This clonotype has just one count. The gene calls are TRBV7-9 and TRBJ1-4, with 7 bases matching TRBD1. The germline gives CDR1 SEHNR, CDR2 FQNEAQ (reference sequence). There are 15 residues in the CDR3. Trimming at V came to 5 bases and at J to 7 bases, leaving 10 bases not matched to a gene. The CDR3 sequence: CASSDPRGKSEKLFF. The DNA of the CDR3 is TGTGCCAGCAGCGATCCCAGGGGGAAATCTGAAAAACTGTTTTTT.

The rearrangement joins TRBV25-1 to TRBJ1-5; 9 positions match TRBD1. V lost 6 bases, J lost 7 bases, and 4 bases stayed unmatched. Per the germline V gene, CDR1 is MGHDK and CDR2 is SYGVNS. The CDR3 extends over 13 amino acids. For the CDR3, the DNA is TGTGCCAGCAGCGGGACAGGGACCCAGCCCCAGCATTTT. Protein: CASSGTGTQPQHF.

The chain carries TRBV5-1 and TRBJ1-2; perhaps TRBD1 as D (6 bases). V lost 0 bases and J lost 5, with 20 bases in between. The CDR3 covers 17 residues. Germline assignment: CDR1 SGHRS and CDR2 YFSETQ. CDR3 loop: CASSLGAGQPIWYGYTF. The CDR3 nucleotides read TGCGCCAGCAGCTTGGGAGCCGGACAGCCGATTTGGTATGGCTACACCTTC.

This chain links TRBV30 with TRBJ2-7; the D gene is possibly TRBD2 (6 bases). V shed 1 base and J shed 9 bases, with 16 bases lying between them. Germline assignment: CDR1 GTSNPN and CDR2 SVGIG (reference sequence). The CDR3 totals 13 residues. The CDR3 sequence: CAWSAPGVGAQYF. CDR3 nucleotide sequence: TGTGCCTGGAGTGCCCCGGGGGTTGGCGCGCAGTACTTC.

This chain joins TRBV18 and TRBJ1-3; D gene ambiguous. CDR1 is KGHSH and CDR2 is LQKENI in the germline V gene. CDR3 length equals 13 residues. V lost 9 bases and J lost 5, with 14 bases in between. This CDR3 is CASASGPRNTIYF. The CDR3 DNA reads TGTGCCAGTGCGTCCGGGCCGCGAAACACCATATATTTT.

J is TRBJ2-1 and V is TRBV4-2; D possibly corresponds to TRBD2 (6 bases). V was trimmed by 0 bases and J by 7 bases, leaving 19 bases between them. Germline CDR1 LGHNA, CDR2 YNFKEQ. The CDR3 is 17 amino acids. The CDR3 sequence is CASSQDFSGLRPNEQFF. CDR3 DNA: TGTGCCAGCAGCCAAGATTTTTCCGGACTAAGGCCGAATGAGCAGTTCTTC.

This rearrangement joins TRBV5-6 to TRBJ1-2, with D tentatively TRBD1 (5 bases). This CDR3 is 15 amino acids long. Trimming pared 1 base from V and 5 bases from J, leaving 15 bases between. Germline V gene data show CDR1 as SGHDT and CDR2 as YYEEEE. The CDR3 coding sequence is TGTGCCAGCAGCTTGAAGGGGAGGATGGCATATGGCTACACCTTC. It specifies CASSLKGRMAYGYTF.

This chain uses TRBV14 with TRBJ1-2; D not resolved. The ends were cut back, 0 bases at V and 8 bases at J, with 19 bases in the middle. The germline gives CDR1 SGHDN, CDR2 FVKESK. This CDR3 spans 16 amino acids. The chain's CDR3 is CASSQDPNSGRWGYTF. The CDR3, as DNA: TGTGCCAGCAGCCAAGATCCCAATTCAGGACGGTGGGGCTACACCTTC.

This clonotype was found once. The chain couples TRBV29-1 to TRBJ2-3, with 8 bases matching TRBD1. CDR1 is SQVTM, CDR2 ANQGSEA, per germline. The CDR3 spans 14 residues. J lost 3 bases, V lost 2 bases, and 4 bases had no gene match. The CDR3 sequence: CSVERGQETDTQYF. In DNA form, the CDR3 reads TGCAGCGTTGAAAGGGGACAGGAGACAGATACGCAGTATTTT.

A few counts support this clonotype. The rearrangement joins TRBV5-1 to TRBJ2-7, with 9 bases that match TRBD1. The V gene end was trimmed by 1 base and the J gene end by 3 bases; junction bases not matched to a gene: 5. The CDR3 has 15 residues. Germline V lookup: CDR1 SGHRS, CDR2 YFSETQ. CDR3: CASSLPDRGSYEQYF. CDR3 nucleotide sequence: TGCGCCAGCAGCTTGCCCGACAGGGGGAGCTACGAGCAGTACTTC.

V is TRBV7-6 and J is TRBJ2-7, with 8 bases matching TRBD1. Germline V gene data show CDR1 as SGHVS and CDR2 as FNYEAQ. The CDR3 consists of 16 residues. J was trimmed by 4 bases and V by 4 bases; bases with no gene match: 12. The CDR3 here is CASSSGQGARGYEQYF. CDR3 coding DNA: TGTGCCAGCAGCTCTGGCCAGGGGGCGAGGGGATACGAGCAGTACTTC. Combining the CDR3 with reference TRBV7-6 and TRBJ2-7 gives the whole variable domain GAGVSQSPRYKVTKRGQDVALRCDPISGHVSLYWYRQALGQGPEFLTYFNYEAQQDKSGLPNDRFSAERPEGSISTLTIQRTEQRDSAMYRCASSSGQGARGYEQYFGPGTRLTVT.

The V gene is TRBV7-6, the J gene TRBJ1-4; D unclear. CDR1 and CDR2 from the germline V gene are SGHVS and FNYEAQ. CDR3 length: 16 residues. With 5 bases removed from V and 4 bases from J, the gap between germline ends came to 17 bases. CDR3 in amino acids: CASSPAMGHDNEKLFF. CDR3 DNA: TGTGCCAGCAGCCCCGCCATGGGCCACGATAATGAAAAACTGTTTTTT. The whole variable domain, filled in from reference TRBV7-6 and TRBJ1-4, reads GAGVSQSPRYKVTKRGQDVALRCDPISGHVSLYWYRQALGQGPEFLTYFNYEAQQDKSGLPNDRFSAERPEGSISTLTIQRTEQRDSAMYRCASSPAMGHDNEKLFFGSGTQLSVL.

DNA for the CDR3: TGTGCCAGCGTCGGGGGGAAGACCTACGAGCAGTACTTC. The encoded protein is CASVGGKTYEQYF. The chain recombines TRBV2 with TRBJ2-7; 7 positions match TRBD2. CDR1 and CDR2 (germline): SNHLY, FYNNEI. The CDR3 runs 13 residues. The J segment lost 2 bases and the V segment lost 8 bases, leaving 6 bases of the junction unmatched.

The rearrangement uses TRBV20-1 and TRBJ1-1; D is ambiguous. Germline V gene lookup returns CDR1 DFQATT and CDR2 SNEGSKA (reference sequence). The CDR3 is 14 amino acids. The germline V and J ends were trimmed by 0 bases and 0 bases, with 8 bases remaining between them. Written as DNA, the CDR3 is TGCAGTGCTAGAGATAAGGGTCTGAACACTGAAGCTTTCTTT. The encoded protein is CSARDKGLNTEAFF.

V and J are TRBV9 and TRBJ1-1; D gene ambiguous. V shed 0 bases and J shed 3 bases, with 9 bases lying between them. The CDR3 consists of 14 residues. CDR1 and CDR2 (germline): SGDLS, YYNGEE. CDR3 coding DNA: TGTGCCAGCAGCGTAGCTTGGTCCCACACTGAAGCTTTCTTT. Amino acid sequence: CASSVAWSHTEAFF.

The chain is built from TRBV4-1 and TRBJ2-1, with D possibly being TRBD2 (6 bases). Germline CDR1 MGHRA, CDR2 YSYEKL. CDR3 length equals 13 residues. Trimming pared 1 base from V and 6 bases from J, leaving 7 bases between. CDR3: CASSQGDFNEQFF. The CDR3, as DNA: TGCGCCAGCAGCCAAGGGGACTTCAATGAGCAGTTCTTC.

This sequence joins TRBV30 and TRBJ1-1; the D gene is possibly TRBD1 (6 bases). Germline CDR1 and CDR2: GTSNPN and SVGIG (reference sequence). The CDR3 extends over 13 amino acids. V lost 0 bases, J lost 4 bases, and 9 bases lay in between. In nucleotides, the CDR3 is TGTGCCTGGAGTGTCACAGGGATCACTGAAGCTTTCTTT. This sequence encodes CAWSVTGITEAFF.

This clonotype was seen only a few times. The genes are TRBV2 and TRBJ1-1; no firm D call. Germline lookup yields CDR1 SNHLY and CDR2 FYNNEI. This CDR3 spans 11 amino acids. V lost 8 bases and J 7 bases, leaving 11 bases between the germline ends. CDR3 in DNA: TGTGCCAGCCTTGGACCGAGTGAAGCTTTCTTT. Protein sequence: CASLGPSEAFF.

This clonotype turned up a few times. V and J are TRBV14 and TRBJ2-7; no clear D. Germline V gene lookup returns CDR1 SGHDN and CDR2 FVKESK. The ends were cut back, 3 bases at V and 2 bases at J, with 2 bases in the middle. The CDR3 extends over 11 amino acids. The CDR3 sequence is CASSQTYEQYF. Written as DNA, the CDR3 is TGTGCCAGCAGCCAGACCTACGAGCAGTACTTC.

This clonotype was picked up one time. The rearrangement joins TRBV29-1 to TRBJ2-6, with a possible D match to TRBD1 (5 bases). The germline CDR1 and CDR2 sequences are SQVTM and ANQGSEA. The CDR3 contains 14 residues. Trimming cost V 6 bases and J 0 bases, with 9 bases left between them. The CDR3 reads CSVLDSSGANVLTF. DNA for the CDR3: TGCAGCGTCCTTGACAGCTCTGGGGCCAACGTCCTGACTTTC.

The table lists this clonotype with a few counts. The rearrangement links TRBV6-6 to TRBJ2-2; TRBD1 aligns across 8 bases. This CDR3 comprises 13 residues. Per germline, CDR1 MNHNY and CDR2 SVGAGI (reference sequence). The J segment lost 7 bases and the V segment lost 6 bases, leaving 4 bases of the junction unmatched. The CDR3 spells CASRQGVVGELFF. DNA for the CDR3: TGTGCCAGCAGACAGGGGGTTGTCGGGGAGCTGTTTTTT.

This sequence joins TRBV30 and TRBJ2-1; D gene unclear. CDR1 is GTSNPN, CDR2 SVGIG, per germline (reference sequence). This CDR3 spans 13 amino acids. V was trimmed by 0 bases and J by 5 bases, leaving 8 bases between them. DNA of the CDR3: TGTGCCTGGAGTGTACGAGGCGACAATGAGCAGTTCTTC. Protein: CAWSVRGDNEQFF. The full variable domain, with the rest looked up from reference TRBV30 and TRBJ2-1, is SQTIHQWPATLVQPVGSPLSLECTVEGTSNPNLYWYRQAAGRGLQLLFYSVGIGQISSEVPQNLSASRPQDRQFILSSKKLLLSDSGFYLCAWSVRGDNEQFFGPGTRLTVL.

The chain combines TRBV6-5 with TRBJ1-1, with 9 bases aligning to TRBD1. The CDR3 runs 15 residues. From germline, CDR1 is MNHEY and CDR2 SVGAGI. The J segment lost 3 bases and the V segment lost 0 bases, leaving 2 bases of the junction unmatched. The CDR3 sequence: CASSYSGTGYTEAFF. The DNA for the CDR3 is TGTGCCAGCAGTTACTCGGGGACAGGGTACACTGAAGCTTTCTTT.